What follows describes a single T cell receptor (beta chain). The data stem from a study of blood T cells in healthy people across ages. Then a second PCR, running about 7 to 11 cycles, was carried out with a sample-barcoded 5' primer and a J-beta primer mix. All cDNA molecules were each tagged by a template-switch adaptor with 12 random nucleotides. One entry per CDR3 protein results from TCRdb running MiXCR on the 5' RACE reads. This repertoire shows about 800,000 distinct CDR3 sequences, 58% found once; its top ten account for 20% to 25%. This CDR3 has 18 amino acids. Germline lookup yields CDR1 MNHNS and CDR2 SASEGT. Trimming left V 5 bases short and J 0 bases short, with 20 bases between.

This TCR was recovered from a young man in good health. The sample consisted of blood. V and J are TRBV6-1 and TRBJ2-1; TRBD2 might be the D (5 bases). The CDR3 loop is CASSQTKLRRSSYNEQFF. The CDR3 coding sequence is TGTGCCAGCAGTCAAACTAAGCTACGGAGGAGCTCCTACAATGAGCAGTTCTTC.